One T cell receptor (beta chain) is described in this entry. Its cognate antigen has yet to be identified. No quality values exist for individual bases; no much larger clone is one base distant. The sample is drawn from a study of CD8+ T cells in alopecia areata listed by TCRdb under 2018. Context from the whole study: Treated patients were enrolled in an open-label pilot trial of oral tofacitinib at 5 to 10 mg twice daily for moderate-to-severe alopecia areata. Amplification of TCRbeta CDR3 regions was done by immunoSEQ multiplex PCR using 35 Vbeta forward primers and 13 Jbeta reverse primers. Scalp clonality was compared among normal scalp (n=4), patchy alopecia areata scalp (n=8), and alopecia totalis/universalis scalp (n=8). RNA was extracted with the PAXgene miRNA kit for fixed scalp, the miRNeasy kit for PBMCs, and the RNeasy kit for mouse skin. Human TCRbeta sequencing covered scalp tissue and sorted CD4+ and CD8+ peripheral blood T cells from patchy and totalis/universalis alopecia areata patients and healthy controls. The study used high-throughput TCRbeta sequencing to examine T cell clonal expansion in alopecia areata, in both the C3H/HeJ mouse model and human patients. Tofacitinib was administered for 6 to 18 months, and 6 months of follow-up off drug were then conducted to assess delayed response and recurrence. Tofacitinib-treated patients had biopsies at baseline and at 4 and 24 weeks of treatment, with a later scalp biopsy in several patients. In treated patients, disease severity was measured using the SALT score, which gives the percentage of scalp surface area affected. Beyond this particular receptor, the publication reports: Tofacitinib significantly lowered scalp clonality and the number of expanded CD8+ clones among the top 100 scalp clones. Because the treated cohort was small and had just a single nonresponder, larger studies are needed to establish links between baseline CD8+ expansion and response. Compared with normal scalp, lesional scalp had higher clonality and more expanded CD8+ clones, particularly in alopecia totalis/universalis, a pattern that suggests antigenic drive. Shared TCR sequences between patients were less evident than in mice, which may be partly attributable to HLA diversity in the patient population. Scalp TCR repertoire analysis is complicated because resident alphabeta T cells in normal human skin are also sequenced, whereas mouse skin is dominated by gammadelta T cells. Many expanded lesional clones persisted in scalp and blood during tofacitinib treatment, which may partly explain relapse after stopping treatment.

The sample's treatment or condition label is to be understood as: oral pan-JAK inhibitor, 5-10 mg twice daily. From alopecia areata patients, peripheral blood was collected along with lesional scalp punch biopsies. PBMCs were isolated by density centrifugation and stained for CD3, CD4 and CD8, and CD4+ and CD8+ T cells were sorted on a FACSAria. The CDR3, from cysteine to phenylalanine, totals 15 residues. This entry keeps only the CDR3 DNA: 45 bases, framed from base 1. As encoded in the germline V gene (reference sequence), CDR1 is SEHNR while CDR2 is FQNEAQ. V is pruned by 3 bases and J by 5 bases, leaving 8 bases of the junction without a gene match. The receptor library was made with the immunoSEQ multiplex PCR assay. For TCR sequencing, RNA was extracted from every sample and reverse transcribed into cDNA to serve as template. SuperScript III was used to make first-strand cDNA, primed with a 2:1 mix of oligo-dT and random hexamers. A synthetic immune receptor repertoire was used to gauge amplification bias, and whatever bias remained was removed computationally. In the original analysis: Raw reads were preprocessed to remove errors, and CDR3 was defined according to IMGT conventions as the region from the conserved cysteine to phenylalanine. Clonality was computed as 1 minus the Shannon entropy, with the entropy normalized by log2 of the number of productive unique TCRs. Whether each scalp clone was CD4 or CD8 was inferred by checking scalp TCRbeta sequences against the CD4 and CD8 repertoires from sorted blood. TCRdb stores this immuneACCESS table with in-frame sequences only. Part of the clones is absent; in the studies checked, under half of the shortfall reflects unresolved V genes, and no reason is known for the rest. Clone size and V and J calls were adopted from that table, with D and trimming inferred from the DNA. The sample table lists 95,000 to 100,000 clones, 60% of them with a count of one. Over 15% of the sample belongs to the ten largest clones.

The clonotype comes from a human donor with alopecia areata. The chain is assembled from TRBV7-9 and TRBJ1-1, with TRBD1 identical over 8 junction bases. The sample was CD8+ T cells sorted from blood, taken at approximately week 61, from a patient treated with tofacitinib. The sequenced DNA: TGTGCCAGCAGCTTTTCTGACAGGGGAAGGACTGAAGCTTTCTTT. The translation is CASSFSDRGRTEAFF.